The 13 T cell receptor beta chains in this list originate from one sample, sequenced in a study of blood T cells in healthy people across ages. Primers used in a second PCR of about 7 to 12 cycles were a sample-barcoded 5' primer and a J-beta primer mix. Each CDR3 protein gets one entry after TCRdb re-called the 5' RACE reads with MiXCR. The sample has 1.8 million or so distinct CDR3 sequences, 30% to 40% seen once. Sequenced material: blood. These receptors originate from a human donor in good health.

This clonotype was seen a few times. The chain uses TRBV20-1 and TRBJ2-7; D remains ambiguous. V dropped 6 bases and J dropped 0 bases, with 18 bases sitting between them. Per the germline V gene, CDR1 is DFQATT and CDR2 is SNEGSKA (reference sequence). The CDR3 spans 15 residues. The CDR3 reads CSATTRWSGSYEQYF. In nucleotides, the CDR3 is TGCAGTGCGACCACCCGGTGGTCCGGCTCCTACGAGCAGTACTTC.

As regards this clonotype: This may arise from a read error, as a much more abundant clone is one base away. The chain employs TRBV4-3 and TRBJ2-6, with D unresolved. The CDR3 has 16 residues. Germline values: CDR1 LGHNA, CDR2 YSLEER. CDR3 nucleotides: TGCACCAGCAGCCAAGATTTTGACTCTGGGGCCAACGTCCTGACTTTC. Its protein product is CTSSQDFDSGANVLTF.

The V gene is TRBV10-3, the J gene TRBJ1-2; D remains ambiguous. The CDR3 sequence is 14 residues long. V lost 7 bases and J lost 6, with 18 bases in between. Germline assignment: CDR1 ENHRY and CDR2 SYGVKD. As DNA, the CDR3 is TGTGCCATCACTTATTCCGGACTTGATGATGGCTACACCTTC. This translates into CAITYSGLDDGYTF.

This clonotype was seen just once. The chain recombines TRBV7-9 with TRBJ1-6; D remains unclear. CDR3 length: 12 residues. Deletions cut 7 bases from V and 8 bases from J, with 9 bases between. The germline gives CDR1 SEHNR, CDR2 FQNEAQ (reference sequence). CDR3 region: CASTYGDSPLHF. CDR3 coding DNA: TGTGCCAGCACCTACGGGGATTCACCCCTCCACTTT.

The gene calls are TRBV20-1 and TRBJ1-1; 8 bases agree with TRBD1. Germline lookup yields CDR1 DFQATT and CDR2 SNEGSKA (reference sequence). The CDR3 consists of 15 residues. V lost 5 bases to trimming and J lost 4 bases; unmatched junction nucleotides: 12. This chain's CDR3 is CSAPHTGTGFTEAFF. The CDR3 DNA is TGCAGTGCTCCTCATACCGGGACAGGTTTCACTGAAGCTTTCTTT.

This clonotype showed up just a few times. This chain connects TRBV4-3 to TRBJ2-7; D is possibly TRBD1 (6 bases). The ends were cut back, 1 base at V and 0 bases at J, with 13 bases in the middle. The CDR3 sequence is 16 residues long. CDR1 and CDR2 from the germline V gene are LGHNA and YSLEER. CDR3 amino acids: CASSQGRGISSYEQYF. CDR3 DNA sequence: TGCGCCAGCAGCCAAGGCAGGGGTATCAGCTCCTACGAGCAGTACTTC.

The chain links TRBV7-9 to TRBJ1-1; no clear D gene. The CDR3 covers 12 residues. V lost 4 bases to trimming and J lost 7 bases, with 10 bases between them. Germline loops: CDR1 SEHNR, CDR2 FQNEAQ (reference sequence). The CDR3 sequence: CASSSGPFEAFF. The CDR3 nucleotides are TGTGCCAGCAGCTCTGGACCGTTTGAAGCTTTCTTT.

Remarks on this clonotype: The germline gene is not matched at one end of the junction; a read error may be the cause. The chain combines TRBV14 with TRBJ2-7, with D possibly matching TRBD2 (5 bases). Germline CDR1 and CDR2: SGHDN and FVKESK. CDR3 length equals 15 residues. The CDR3 spells CASSQDQLGSDEQYF. As DNA, the CDR3 is TGTGCCAGCAGCCAAGATCAACTAGGCTCCGACGAGCAGTACTTC.

The sample holds a few counts of this clonotype. This sequence joins TRBV20-1 and TRBJ2-7; TRBD2 is a possible D gene (5 bases). Germline loops: CDR1 DFQATT, CDR2 SNEGSKA (reference sequence). V was shortened by 2 bases and J by 4 bases, with 12 bases between the two germline ends. This CDR3 region has 13 residues. Written as DNA, the CDR3 is TGCAGTGCTAGACCGGCCGGGGTATACGAGCAGTACTTC. Translating it yields CSARPAGVYEQYF.

J is TRBJ2-2 and V is TRBV12-5; D is undetermined. There are 17 residues in the CDR3. Germline V gene data show CDR1 as LGHNT and CDR2 as FRNRAP. V lost 2 bases and J lost 2, with 15 bases in between. CDR3 nucleotides: TGTGCTAGTGGTTTGAGTCCCAACGGGTTTAACACCGGGGAGCTGTTTTTT. Amino acids: CASGLSPNGFNTGELFF.

The gene calls are TRBV10-3 and TRBJ2-1; tentatively, D is TRBD1 or TRBD2 (5 bases each). The V gene lost 4 bases and the J gene lost 5 bases, with 18 bases spanning the gap. Per germline, CDR1 ENHRY and CDR2 SYGVKD. CDR3 length: 16 amino acids. The CDR3 region is CAISVRGVLRDNEQFF. The CDR3 DNA is TGTGCCATCAGTGTAAGGGGAGTTCTCCGGGACAATGAGCAGTTCTTC.

This chain connects TRBV20-1 to TRBJ2-2, with 8 positions matching TRBD2. The V gene's germline CDR1 is DFQATT and CDR2 SNEGSKA (reference sequence). Trimming took 3 bases from V and 1 from J; bases not matched to a gene: 1. The CDR3 loop spans 14 amino acids. The DNA of the CDR3 is TGCAGTGCTAGTACTAGCGGGAACACCGGGGAGCTGTTTTTT. It yields the protein CSASTSGNTGELFF.

The chain couples TRBV4-3 to TRBJ2-7; D might be TRBD1 or TRBD2, each matching 5 bases. The V end was cut by 0 bases, the J end by 3 bases, with 9 bases between. This CDR3 contains 14 residues. From germline, CDR1 is LGHNA and CDR2 YSLEER. CDR3 nucleotide sequence: TGCGCCAGCAGCCAAGATCTGAGGGGCTACGAGCAGTACTTC. Translating gives CASSQDLRGYEQYF.